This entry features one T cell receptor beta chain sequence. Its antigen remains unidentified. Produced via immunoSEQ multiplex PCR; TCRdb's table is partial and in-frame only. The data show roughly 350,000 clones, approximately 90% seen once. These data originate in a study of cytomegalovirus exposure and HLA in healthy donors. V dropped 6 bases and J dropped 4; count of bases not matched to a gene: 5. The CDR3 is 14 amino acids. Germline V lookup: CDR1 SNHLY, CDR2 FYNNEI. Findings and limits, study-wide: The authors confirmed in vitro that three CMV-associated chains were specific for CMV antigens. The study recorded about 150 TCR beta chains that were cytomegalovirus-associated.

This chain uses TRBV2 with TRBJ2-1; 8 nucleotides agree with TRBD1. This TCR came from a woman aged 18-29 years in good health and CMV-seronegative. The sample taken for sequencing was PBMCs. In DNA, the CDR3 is TGTGCCAGCAGATTAACAGGGGGATACAATGAGCAGTTCTTC. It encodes CASRLTGGYNEQFF. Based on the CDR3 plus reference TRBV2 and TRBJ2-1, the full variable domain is EPEVTQTPSHQVTQMGQEVILRCVPISNHLYFYWYRQILGQKVEFLVSFYNNEISEKSEIFDDQFSVERPDGSNFTLKIRSTKLEDSAMYFCASRLTGGYNEQFFGPGTRLTVL.